This TCR beta chain emerged from a study of tumor-infiltrating lymphocytes in primary liver carcinoma. Points from the study as a whole: Tumor tissue displayed a significantly greater top-250-clone fraction than blood (p = 0.039). Relative to tumor region pairs, the tumor-adjacent and tumor-blood pairs showed overlap that was lower. Left bulk and unsorted, the samples did not allow CD4+ and CD8+ repertoires to be compared.

Unsorted whole blood served as the source of blood RNA, and germline DNA was extracted as well. Germline lookup yields CDR1 DFQATT and CDR2 SNEGSKA (reference sequence). J gave up 4 bases and V 5 bases, and 18 bases lay outside the gene matches. The length of the CDR3 is 20 residues. This clonotype has only a few counts. Its antigen is unidentified. A constant-region primer served to make TCR beta cDNA from about 530 ng total RNA. Sequencing libraries for TCR beta derived from three nested multiplex PCR rounds that used slightly modified ARM-PCR. Running nine to ten cycles apiece, the first two PCR rounds relied on TRBV1-TRBV30 forward primers together with a C-beta reverse primer. TCRdb passed the multiplex PCR reads through MiXCR, listing each CDR3 protein once. The sample includes about 180,000 distinct CDR3 sequences, about 60% of them seen just once.

The sample taken for sequencing was peripheral blood. The source of this sequence is a man between 35 and 55 years old with primary liver carcinoma and hepatitis B virus infection. This sequence joins TRBV20-1 and TRBJ2-6; 12 bases map to TRBD1. The CDR3 region has the DNA TGCAGTGCTCTCCTCCGGGACAGGGGGCGCAAGTTGAGGGGGGCCAACGTCCTGACTTTC. Translating gives CSALLRDRGRKLRGANVLTF.